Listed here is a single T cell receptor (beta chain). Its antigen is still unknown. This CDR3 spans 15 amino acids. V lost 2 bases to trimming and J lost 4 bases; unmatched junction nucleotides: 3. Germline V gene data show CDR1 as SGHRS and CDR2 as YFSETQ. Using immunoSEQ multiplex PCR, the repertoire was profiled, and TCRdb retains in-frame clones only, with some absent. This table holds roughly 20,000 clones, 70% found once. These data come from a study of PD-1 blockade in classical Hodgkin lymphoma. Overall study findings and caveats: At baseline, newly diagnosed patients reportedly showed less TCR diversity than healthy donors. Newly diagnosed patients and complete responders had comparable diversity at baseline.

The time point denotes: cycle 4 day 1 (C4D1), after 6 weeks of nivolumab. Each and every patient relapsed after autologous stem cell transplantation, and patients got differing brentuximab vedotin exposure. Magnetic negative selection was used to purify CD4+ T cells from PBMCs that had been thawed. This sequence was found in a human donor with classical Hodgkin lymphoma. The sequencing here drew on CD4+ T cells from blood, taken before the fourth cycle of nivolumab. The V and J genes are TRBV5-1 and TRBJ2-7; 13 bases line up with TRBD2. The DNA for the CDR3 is TGCGCCAGCAGCTTTGGGACTAGCGGGGTTTACGAGCAGTACTTC. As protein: CASSFGTSGVYEQYF.